Sequencing of this T cell receptor beta chain was carried out in a study of T-cell reconstitution after alpha-beta-depleted transplantation in children. The study's findings and limits: Several hundred expanded graft clones reportedly were the source of alpha-beta T cells about two months after transplant. Surviving recipient T cells and thymic progenitors produced the high day-60 TCRbeta diversity seen in some patients. Hyperexpanded clones declined; after one year, newly produced T cells mostly supplied diversity.

As regards this clonotype: The antigen remains unidentified.

The germline V gene has CDR1 MNHEY and CDR2 SVGAGI. V was clipped by 5 bases and J by 2 bases, with 15 bases between them. The CDR3 spans 16 residues. As it was prepared, the TCRbeta library received unique molecular identifiers. TCRdb ran MiXCR on the PCR reads and lists one entry per CDR3 protein. Of 800,000 to 1,000,000 distinct CDR3 sequences listed, around 30% were seen once; the top ten hold more than 25%. The chain is built from TRBV6-5 and TRBJ2-2; D gene uncertain. Sequenced material: PBMCs, mostly from graft donor cells, taken 360 days after TCRalphabeta/CD19-depleted stem cell transplant. This clonotype originated in a boy in the first two years of life who had a stem cell transplant for SCID, so the T cells may come from the graft donor. CDR3 sequence reads: CASSHLTRSNTGELFF. Here the CDR3 DNA reads TGTGCCAGCAGTCACCTGACCCGTAGCAACACCGGGGAGCTGTTTTTT.